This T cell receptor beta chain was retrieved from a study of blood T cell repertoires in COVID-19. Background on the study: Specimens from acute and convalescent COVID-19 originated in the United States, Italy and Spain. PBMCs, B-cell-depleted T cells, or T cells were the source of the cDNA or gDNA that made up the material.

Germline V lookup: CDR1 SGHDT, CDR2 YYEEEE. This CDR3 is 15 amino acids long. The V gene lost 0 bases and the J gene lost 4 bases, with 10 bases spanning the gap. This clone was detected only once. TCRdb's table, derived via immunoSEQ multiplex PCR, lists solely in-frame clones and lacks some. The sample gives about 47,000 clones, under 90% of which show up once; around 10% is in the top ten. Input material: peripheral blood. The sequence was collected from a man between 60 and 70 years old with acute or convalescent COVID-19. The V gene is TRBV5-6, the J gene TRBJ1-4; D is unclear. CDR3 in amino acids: CASSLAGIGNEKLFF. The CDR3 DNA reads TGTGCCAGCAGCTTGGCAGGTATCGGTAATGAAAAACTGTTTTTT.